The 15 T cell receptor beta chains in this list originate from one sample, sequenced in a study of CD8 T cells in ankylosing spondylitis (dated by TCRdb to about 2017). The library was prepared using 5' RACE. Sequencing relied on an Illumina HiSeq 2500. The public reads were run again by TCRdb, first through fastp at Q25 and then through MiXCR, and only productive beta chains were kept. All rows with the same CDR3 protein become a single entry with the most common DNA and genes. Within this sample are 150,000 to 250,000 distinct CDR3 sequences, with about 13% of them counted one time only. Together, the top ten hold 16% of the sample. Sequences were obtained from blood, either unsorted or a sorted T cell fraction (not recorded which). These receptors were taken from a male donor with ankylosing spondylitis or in good health (not recorded which).

CDR3 DNA sequence: TGTGCCAGCAGCCAAAGGGGCAGCCTCTACGAGCAGTACTTC. Protein product: CASSQRGSLYEQYF. This chain joins TRBV3-1 and TRBJ2-7, with a possible D match to TRBD1 (5 bases). This CDR3 has 14 residues. The ends were cut back, 2 bases at V and 3 bases at J, with 11 bases in the middle. In germline, CDR1 is LGHDT, CDR2 YNNKEL (reference sequence).

In this sample, this clonotype turned up many times. The chain combines TRBV5-1 with TRBJ2-5; D may correspond to TRBD1 or TRBD2 (5 bases each). This CDR3 is 14 amino acids long. Looked up from germline, CDR1 is SGHRS and CDR2 is YFSETQ. The germline V and J ends were trimmed by 1 base and 5 bases, with 12 bases remaining between them. CDR3 protein: CASSLSGGKETQYF. In DNA form, the CDR3 reads TGCGCCAGCAGCTTGTCTGGGGGAAAGGAGACCCAGTACTTC. The variable domain in full, with the rest retrieved from reference TRBV5-1 and TRBJ2-5, is KAGVTQTPRYLIKTRGQQVTLSCSPISGHRSVSWYQQTPGQGLQFLFEYFSETQRNKGNFPGRFSGRQFSNSRSEMNVSTLELGDSALYLCASSLSGGKETQYFGPGTRLLVL.

This clonotype was observed at least ten times. Written as DNA, the CDR3 is TGTGCCGTCCCTCTGGCGGGGGACACCGGGGAGCTGTTTTTT. The encoded protein is CAVPLAGDTGELFF. The chain employs TRBV7-9 and TRBJ2-2, with 7 positions matching TRBD2. CDR1 is SEHNR and CDR2 is FQNEAQ in the germline V gene (reference sequence). This CDR3 is 14 amino acids long. The V and J ends lost 11 bases and 3 bases, in that order; junction bases with no gene match: 9. Looking up the rest from reference TRBV7-9 and TRBJ2-2 gives the full variable domain: DTGVSQNPRHKITKRGQNVTFRCDPISEHNRLYWYRQTLGQGPEFLTYFQNEAQLEKSRLLSDRFSAERPKGSFSTLEIQRTEQGDSAMYLCAVPLAGDTGELFFGEGSRLTVL.

This clonotype was found a few times. The V gene is TRBV27, the J gene TRBJ2-1; D is perhaps TRBD1 (6 bases). The CDR3 contains 14 residues. Per the germline V gene, CDR1 is MNHEY and CDR2 is SMNVEV (reference sequence). The V gene lost 8 bases and the J gene lost 7 bases, with 18 bases spanning the gap. The CDR3: CASGGVLPGNEQFF. The CDR3, as DNA: TGTGCCAGCGGGGGCGTCCTCCCGGGAAATGAGCAGTTCTTC.

The CDR3: CASSYAAGLLSGQFF. The CDR3 DNA is TGTGCCAGCAGTTACGCAGCGGGACTCCTCTCAGGGCAGTTCTTC. The chain couples TRBV6-5 to TRBJ2-1, with TRBD2 matching 7 bases. The CDR3 has 15 residues. Trimming cost V 2 bases and J 12 bases; bases outside gene matches: 13. Germline V gene lookup returns CDR1 MNHEY and CDR2 SVGAGI.

This clonotype turned up a few times. CDR3 in amino acids: CASSLPGQGSTEAFF. The CDR3 DNA is TGCGCCAGCAGCCTCCCGGGACAGGGGTCGACTGAAGCTTTCTTT. The rearrangement joins TRBV5-1 to TRBJ1-1, with 10 bases fitting TRBD1. Trimming removed 4 bases from V and 5 bases from J; junction bases left unmatched: 8. Germline V lookup: CDR1 SGHRS, CDR2 YFSETQ. CDR3 length: 15 residues.

The rearrangement joins TRBV7-6 to TRBJ2-5; D ambiguous. V lost 2 bases, J lost 5 bases, and 12 bases lay in between. The CDR3 is made up of 14 amino acids. Germline values: CDR1 SGHVS, CDR2 FNYEAQ. This CDR3 reads CASSLSFSMETQYF. CDR3 sequence (DNA): TGTGCCAGCAGCTTATCCTTCTCAATGGAGACCCAGTACTTC.

This clonotype was observed a handful of times. This chain links TRBV6-4 with TRBJ2-2, with 7 bases that match TRBD2. The CDR3 extends over 15 amino acids. Germline V gene lookup returns CDR1 MRHNA and CDR2 SNTAGT. After removal of 4 bases from V and 1 base from J, the junction contained 3 bases not matched to a gene. The CDR3 sequence is CASSASGGNTGELFF. DNA for the CDR3: TGTGCCAGCAGTGCTAGCGGAGGGAACACCGGGGAGCTGTTTTTT.

The rearrangement uses TRBV12-3 or TRBV12-4 and TRBJ2-2; D possibly corresponds to TRBD2 (6 bases). Trimming shortened V by 5 bases and J by 4 bases, and 14 bases separated the two germline ends. This CDR3 is 15 amino acids long. As DNA, the CDR3 is TGTGCCAGCAGTGGGGGGATGTGGTTCACCGGGGAGCTGTTTTTT. Translation: CASSGGMWFTGELFF.

The chain carries TRBV2 and TRBJ2-1, with 14 nucleotides matching TRBD2. The CDR3 length is 16 residues. V shed 3 bases, J shed 9 bases, and the junction held 7 bases outside the gene matches. Germline V gene sequence: CDR1 SNHLY, CDR2 FYNNEI. The CDR3 protein is CASSEGLAGALGEQFF. CDR3 nucleotide sequence: TGTGCCAGCAGTGAGGGACTAGCGGGGGCCTTGGGTGAGCAGTTCTTC.

V gene TRBV13 combines with J gene TRBJ1-2; D gene uncertain. Trimming pared 8 bases from V and 8 bases from J, leaving 18 bases between. This CDR3 contains 13 residues. Germline values: CDR1 PRHDT, CDR2 FYEKMQ (reference sequence). CDR3 sequence reads: CASAAARPMGYTF. DNA of the CDR3: TGTGCCAGCGCGGCGGCCCGGCCCATGGGCTACACCTTC.

This clonotype was counted only a few times. The rearrangement joins TRBV4-1 to TRBJ2-7; 7 bases are a match to TRBD1. V gave up 3 bases and J gave up 5 bases; unmatched junction bases: 7. This CDR3 spans 14 amino acids. Germline V gene data show CDR1 as MGHRA and CDR2 as YSYEKL. The CDR3 reads CASSQSDREHEQYF. The CDR3 DNA sequence: TGCGCCAGCAGCCAGTCAGACAGGGAACACGAGCAGTACTTC.

This chain uses TRBV11-2 with TRBJ2-1, with a possible D match to TRBD2 (6 bases). The CDR3 loop spans 17 amino acids. The germline CDR1 and CDR2 sequences are SGHAT and FQNNGV. V was clipped by 0 bases and J by 0 bases, with 12 bases between them. DNA of the CDR3: TGTGCCAGCAGCTTAGAGGCGGGACCGAGCTCCTACAATGAGCAGTTCTTC. Its translation: CASSLEAGPSSYNEQFF.

The rearrangement joins TRBV14 to TRBJ2-1; TRBD1 agrees at 7 bases. The germline V gene has CDR1 SGHDN and CDR2 FVKESK. V gave up 4 bases and J gave up 6 bases; unmatched junction bases: 18. This CDR3 is built from 18 residues. The CDR3 loop is CASSLTHPMDRTGNEQFF. The CDR3 DNA is TGTGCCAGCAGCCTTACCCACCCTATGGACAGGACGGGCAATGAGCAGTTCTTC.

V and J are TRBV30 and TRBJ2-5, with a weak D call TRBD1 (5 bases). There are 11 residues in the CDR3. Per the germline V gene, CDR1 is GTSNPN and CDR2 is SVGIG (reference sequence). Trimming took off 6 bases at V and 2 bases at J, with 7 bases between the two ends. CDR3 region: CACRAQETQYF. The DNA of the CDR3 is TGTGCCTGCAGGGCTCAAGAGACCCAGTACTTC.